This T cell receptor (beta chain) was sequenced during a study of shared clonotypes between healthy human individuals. Study at large: For every donor, three CD4 naive, three CD4 memory, two CD8 naive and one CD8 memory plates were used.

For each subset, genomic DNA was distributed in equal portions over several immunoSEQ plates. Profiled with immunoSEQ multiplex PCR; TCRdb holds only in-frame clones, not every one. In the table there are around 2,000,000 clones, more than 85% of which are singletons. It was CD45RO-negative cells, positively selected for CCR7, that made up naive CD8 cells, with terminally differentiated effector memory CD45RA+ cells excluded. With 5 bases clipped from V and 2 bases from J, the junction kept 6 bases outside the gene matches. The CDR3 sequence is 16 residues long. The germline V gene has CDR1 SEHNR and CDR2 FQNEAQ (reference sequence).

The chain joins TRBV7-9 to TRBJ1-1; the match to TRBD1 covers 12 bases. The sequencing input was naive CD8+ T cells from PBMCs. The TCR sequence derives from a man younger than 35 in good health. Some clones in this sample may be carry-over from other donors' samples. The CDR3, as DNA: TGTGCCAGCAGCCCCAGGGACAGGGGGCTCAACACTGAAGCTTTCTTT. The encoded protein is CASSPRDRGLNTEAFF.